This entry describes one T cell receptor (beta chain). Its antigen is still unknown. CD4+ T cells that had been cultured provided DNA sequenced with the Oncomine TCR Beta short-read assay. After culture, CD4+ T cells served as the source for genomic DNA extraction. TCRdb fed the PCR reads into MiXCR, producing one record per CDR3 protein. Of roughly 19,000 distinct CDR3 sequences in the sample, about 61% are singletons; the top ten hold approximately 10%. The sample's treatment: roughly ten-day PBMC culture with coronavirus spike peptide pools or control peptides (ViraFEST assay). This sample is part of a study of vaccination and CD4 T cells after COVID-19. Broader study findings: There was no significant change from around 21 to 38 median reactive clonotypes. Analysis of convalescent patients found that 304 of 307 vaccine-specific clones were spike mono-reactive.

The CDR3 is made up of 15 amino acids. CDR1 is SEHNR, CDR2 FQNEAQ, per germline (reference sequence). Trimming took off 1 base at V and 6 bases at J, with 15 bases between the two ends. The specimen sequenced was CD4+ T cells from blood, cultured in vitro. This TCR derives from a human donor who had recovered from COVID-19. The V gene is TRBV7-9, the J gene TRBJ1-1; D gene ambiguous. CDR3 sequence (DNA): TGTGCCAGCAGCTTAGACGGCAGCGTGATCCCTGAAGCTTTCTTT. This translates into CASSLDGSVIPEAFF.